These 3 T cell receptor beta chains were all obtained from the same sample, sequenced in a study of blood T cell repertoires in COVID-19. The table came from immunoSEQ multiplex PCR; TCRdb's copy has only in-frame clones and leaves some out. Among 35,000 to 45,000 clones listed, about nine tenths were seen once. The sample was peripheral blood. These receptors were collected from a man aged 70-80 years with acute or convalescent COVID-19.

The V and J genes are TRBV5-1 and TRBJ2-3; the D gene is possibly TRBD2 (5 bases). The CDR3 covers 15 residues. Trimming shortened V by 1 base and J by 2 bases, and 11 bases separated the two germline ends. CDR1 is SGHRS and CDR2 is YFSETQ in the germline V gene. The DNA for the CDR3 is TGCGCCAGCAGCTTGCCCAGAGGGAACACAGATACGCAGTATTTT. Its protein product is CASSLPRGNTDTQYF.

The chain recombines TRBV19 with TRBJ2-2, with D possibly TRBD1 on 6 matching bases. The CDR3 contains 14 residues. The germline V and J ends were trimmed by 5 bases and 6 bases, with 13 bases remaining between them. Germline CDR1 reads LNHDA; CDR2 reads SQIVND (reference sequence). Written as DNA, the CDR3 is TGTGCCAGTAGTCCTCTAGGACAGCCCGGGGAGCTGTTTTTT. Encoded protein: CASSPLGQPGELFF.

This chain uses TRBV27 with TRBJ2-1; 12 bases align to TRBD2. The CDR3 has 17 amino acids. Germline CDR1 is MNHEY and CDR2 is SMNVEV (reference sequence). Trimming removed 5 bases from V and 0 bases from J; junction bases left unmatched: 5. CDR3 nucleotide sequence: TGTGCCAGCAGTGAGCTAGCGGGAGGGATCTCCTACAATGAGCAGTTCTTC. It is translated as CASSELAGGISYNEQFF.